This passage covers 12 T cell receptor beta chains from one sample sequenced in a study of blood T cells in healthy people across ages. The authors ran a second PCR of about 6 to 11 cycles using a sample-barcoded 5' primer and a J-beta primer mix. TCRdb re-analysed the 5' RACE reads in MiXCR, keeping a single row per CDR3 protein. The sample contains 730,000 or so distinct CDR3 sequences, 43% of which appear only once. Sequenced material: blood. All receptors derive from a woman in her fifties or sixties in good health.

Here the CDR3 DNA reads TGTGCCAGCAGACCGGTAGCGGGGGGCACAGATACGCAGTATTTT. Translation gives CASRPVAGGTDTQYF. The chain has TRBV12-3 or TRBV12-4 and TRBJ2-3, with TRBD2 identical over 9 bases. The CDR3 spans 15 residues. The trim removed 6 bases at V and 1 base at J, leaving 5 bases unmatched.

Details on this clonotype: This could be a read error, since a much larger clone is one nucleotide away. In DNA form, the CDR3 reads TGTGCCAGCAGCTTTGACGGAATGGTGTCCTACGAGCAGTACTTC. This encodes CASSFDGMVSYEQYF. The chain carries TRBV7-2 and TRBJ2-4; D not resolved. The DNA end lines up better with TRBJ2-7; the J call may be wrong. This CDR3 spans 15 amino acids. Per the germline V gene, CDR1 is SGHTA and CDR2 is FQGNSA.

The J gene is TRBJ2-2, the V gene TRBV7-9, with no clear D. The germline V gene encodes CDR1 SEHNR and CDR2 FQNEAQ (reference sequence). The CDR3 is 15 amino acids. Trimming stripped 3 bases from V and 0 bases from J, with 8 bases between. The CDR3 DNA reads TGTGCCAGCAGCTTCGACGGCGCGAACACCGGGGAGCTGTTTTTT. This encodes CASSFDGANTGELFF.

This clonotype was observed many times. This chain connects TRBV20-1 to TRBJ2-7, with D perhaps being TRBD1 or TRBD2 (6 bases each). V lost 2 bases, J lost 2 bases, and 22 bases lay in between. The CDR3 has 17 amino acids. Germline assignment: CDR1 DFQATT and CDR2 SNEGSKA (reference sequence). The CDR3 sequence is CSARSEGGLARTYEQYF. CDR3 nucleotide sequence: TGCAGTGCTAGATCTGAGGGGGGTCTTGCGAGAACCTACGAGCAGTACTTC.

CDR3 sequence: CASTRSGGDSPLHF. In nucleotides, the CDR3 is TGTGCCAGCACCAGGTCAGGGGGGGATTCACCCCTCCACTTT. The chain joins TRBV12-3 or TRBV12-4 to TRBJ1-6, with 7 bases aligning to TRBD1. The junction had 8 bases not matched to a gene; V was cut back by 7 bases and J by 8 bases. This CDR3 contains 14 residues.

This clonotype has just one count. The CDR3 region is CSASIGDTEAFF. The CDR3 DNA reads as TGCAGTGCTAGTATAGGGGACACTGAAGCTTTCTTT. The chain employs TRBV20-1 and TRBJ1-1; D is perhaps TRBD1 (5 bases). V was shortened by 3 bases and J by 3 bases, with 8 bases between the two germline ends. This CDR3 has 12 residues. Germline CDR1 is DFQATT and CDR2 is SNEGSKA (reference sequence).

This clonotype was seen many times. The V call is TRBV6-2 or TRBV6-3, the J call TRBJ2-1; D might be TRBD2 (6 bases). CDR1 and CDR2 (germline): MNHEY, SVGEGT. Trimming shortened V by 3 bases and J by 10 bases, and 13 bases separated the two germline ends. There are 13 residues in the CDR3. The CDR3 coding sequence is TGTGCCAGCAGTTATTCTCGGGAGAACGAGCAGTTCTTC. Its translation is CASSYSRENEQFF.

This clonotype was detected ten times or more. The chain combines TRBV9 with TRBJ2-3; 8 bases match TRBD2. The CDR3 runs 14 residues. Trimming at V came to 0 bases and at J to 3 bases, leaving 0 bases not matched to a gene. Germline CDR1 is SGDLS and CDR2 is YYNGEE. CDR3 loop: CASSVGLATDTQYF. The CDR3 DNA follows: TGTGCCAGCAGCGTAGGACTAGCGACAGATACGCAGTATTTT. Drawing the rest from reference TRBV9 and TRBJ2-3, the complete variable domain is DSGVTQTPKHLITATGQRVTLRCSPRSGDLSVYWYQQSLDQGLQFLIQYYNGEERAKGNILERFSAQQFPDLHSELNLSSLELGDSALYFCASSVGLATDTQYFGPGTRLTVL.

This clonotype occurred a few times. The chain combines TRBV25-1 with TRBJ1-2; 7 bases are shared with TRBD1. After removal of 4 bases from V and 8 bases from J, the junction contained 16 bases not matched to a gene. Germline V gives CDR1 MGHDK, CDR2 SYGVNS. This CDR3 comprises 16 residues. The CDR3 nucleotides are TGTGCCAGCAGTGTGGGAACAGGGGACATAACTAGGGGCTACACCTTC. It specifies CASSVGTGDITRGYTF.

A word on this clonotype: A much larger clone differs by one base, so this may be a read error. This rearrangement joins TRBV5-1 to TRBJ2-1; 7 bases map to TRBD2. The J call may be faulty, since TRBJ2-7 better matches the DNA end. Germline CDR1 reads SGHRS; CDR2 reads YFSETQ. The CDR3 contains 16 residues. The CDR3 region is CASSLTGGSSYNEQYF. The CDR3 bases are TGCGCCAGCAGCCTGACTGGCGGGAGCTCCTACAATGAGCAGTACTTC.

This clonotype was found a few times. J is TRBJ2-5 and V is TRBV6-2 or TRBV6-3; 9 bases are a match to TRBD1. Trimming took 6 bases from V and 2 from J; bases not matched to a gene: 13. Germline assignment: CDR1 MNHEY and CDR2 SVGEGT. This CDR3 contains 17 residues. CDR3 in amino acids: CASRTIFWTGVQETQYF. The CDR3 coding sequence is TGTGCCAGCAGAACTATTTTTTGGACAGGGGTACAAGAGACCCAGTACTTC.

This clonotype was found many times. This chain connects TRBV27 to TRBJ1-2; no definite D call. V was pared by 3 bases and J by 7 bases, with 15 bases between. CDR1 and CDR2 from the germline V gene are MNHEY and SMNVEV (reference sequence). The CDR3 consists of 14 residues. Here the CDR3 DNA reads TGTGCCAGCAGTTTTCGGGAGGGTTATAGTGGCTACACCTTC. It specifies CASSFREGYSGYTF.